Presented here are 10 T cell receptor beta chains from one specimen sequenced in a study of blood T cell repertoires in COVID-19. Libraries were prepared by immunoSEQ multiplex PCR; TCRdb keeps only in-frame clonotypes and omits some of them. The sample has about 220,000 clones, around 88% seen once. Sequenced sample: PBMCs or T cells enriched from blood (not recorded which). The origin of the receptors is a woman aged 50 to 60 with acute COVID-19.

The chain links TRBV18 to TRBJ1-2; TRBD1 is a possible D gene (5 bases). The germline V gene has CDR1 KGHSH and CDR2 LQKENI. The CDR3 contains 13 residues. The V end lost 4 bases, the J end lost 4 bases, and 10 bases lay between the germline ends. CDR3 amino acids: CASSRQGSYGYTF. The CDR3 coding sequence is TGTGCCAGCTCACGGCAGGGTTCCTATGGCTACACCTTC.

V and J are TRBV5-1 and TRBJ2-1, with D possibly being TRBD2 (6 bases). The CDR3 consists of 15 residues. Germline V gene data show CDR1 as SGHRS and CDR2 as YFSETQ. Trimming shortened V by 6 bases and J by 7 bases, and 20 bases separated the two germline ends. CDR3 sequence reads: CASKQLTGARNEQFF. CDR3 sequence (DNA): TGCGCCAGCAAACAACTAACGGGAGCACGGAATGAGCAGTTCTTC.

The chain is built from TRBV19 and TRBJ1-2, with TRBD1 matching over 7 bases. The germline CDR1 and CDR2 sequences are LNHDA and SQIVND (reference sequence). The length of the CDR3 is 16 residues. J gave up 1 base and V 5 bases, and 10 bases lay outside the gene matches. For the CDR3, the DNA is TGTGCCAGTAGTTTACAGGGGCCTCCGTTTAACTATGGCTACACCTTC. Encoded protein: CASSLQGPPFNYGYTF. The full variable domain, with the rest looked up from reference TRBV19 and TRBJ1-2, is DGGITQSPKYLFRKEGQNVTLSCEQNLNHDAMYWYRQDPGQGLRLIYYSQIVNDFQKGDIAEGYSVSREKKESFPLTVTSAQKNPTAFYLCASSLQGPPFNYGYTFGSGTRLTVV.

The rearrangement uses TRBV2 and TRBJ2-1, with D unresolved. CDR1 and CDR2 (germline): SNHLY, FYNNEI. The CDR3 length is 14 residues. Trimming removed 3 bases from V and 4 bases from J, with 10 bases in between. The CDR3 sequence is CASSDANSYNEQFF. In DNA form, the CDR3 reads TGTGCCAGCAGTGACGCTAACAGTTACAATGAGCAGTTCTTC.

This chain joins TRBV27 and TRBJ2-3, with D possibly TRBD1 on 5 matching bases. The CDR3 sequence is 15 residues long. Per the germline V gene, CDR1 is MNHEY and CDR2 is SMNVEV (reference sequence). Trimming left V 7 bases short and J 3 bases short, with 17 bases between. In DNA form, the CDR3 reads TGTGCCAGCACCCTAGACAGCGATGGGACAGATACGCAGTATTTT. It yields the protein CASTLDSDGTDTQYF.

The chain employs TRBV30 and TRBJ2-3, with 8 nucleotides matching TRBD2. CDR1 GTSNPN and CDR2 SVGIG come from the germline V gene (reference sequence). Trimming at V came to 1 base and at J to 6 bases, leaving 6 bases not matched to a gene. The CDR3 is 14 amino acids. The CDR3 protein is CAWSGTSGKDTQYF. DNA of the CDR3: TGTGCCTGGAGTGGTACTAGCGGAAAGGATACGCAGTATTTT.

This clone has only one observation. The chain combines TRBV29-1 with TRBJ2-5, with TRBD1 identical over 10 bases. After removal of 6 bases from V and 5 bases from J, the junction contained 9 bases not matched to a gene. CDR1 and CDR2 from the germline V gene are SQVTM and ANQGSEA. The CDR3 has 14 residues. The CDR3 coding sequence is TGCAGCGTAGGACCGGGACAGGGGTGGGAGACCCAGTACTTC. Translating it yields CSVGPGQGWETQYF.

The rearrangement joins TRBV18 to TRBJ2-2, with D uncertain. The V and J ends lost 2 bases and 3 bases respectively, with 10 bases between them. CDR1 and CDR2 from the germline V gene are KGHSH and LQKENI. The CDR3 length is 15 residues. The CDR3 sequence is CASSPEVFDTGELFF. In DNA form, the CDR3 reads TGTGCCAGCTCACCAGAGGTTTTTGACACCGGGGAGCTGTTTTTT.

The chain joins TRBV2 to TRBJ1-1, with 9 bases lining up with TRBD1. The CDR3 runs 14 residues. After removal of 7 bases from V and 5 bases from J, the junction contained 8 bases not matched to a gene. CDR1 is SNHLY, CDR2 FYNNEI, per germline. CDR3 sequence reads: CASNLQGALTEAFF. The CDR3 bases are TGTGCCAGCAATCTACAGGGGGCGTTGACTGAAGCTTTCTTT.

V is TRBV6-4 and J is TRBJ1-1; D possibly corresponds to TRBD1 (5 bases). V lost 2 bases and J lost 11, with 9 bases in between. The CDR3 consists of 11 residues. Germline assignment: CDR1 MRHNA and CDR2 SNTAGT. In DNA, the CDR3 is TGTGCCAGCAGTGACGGCAGGGCGGCTTTCTTT. Amino acids: CASSDGRAAFF.